This TCR beta chain was recovered during a study of tumor-infiltrating lymphocytes in primary liver carcinoma. Looking at the study overall: Aged between 30 and 69 years, the patients were men and women. General study results and limits: Tumors and blood were compared for top-250-clone fraction, and tumors had the significantly higher value (p = 0.039).

TCR beta cDNA came from around 0.5 ug total RNA, primed with a constant-region primer. Three rounds of nested multiplex PCR with slightly modified ARM-PCR produced TCR beta libraries. Use of TRBV1-TRBV30 forward primers with a C-beta reverse primer characterized the first two PCR rounds, which lasted about 9 cycles each. TCRdb re-derived calls from the multiplex PCR reads in MiXCR, one entry per CDR3 protein. The table shows some 55,000 distinct CDR3 sequences, with about 73% occurring only once. Co-extracting RNA and DNA was done with about 17-30 mg of unsorted bulk tissue as input. As regards this clonotype: Its antigen is undetermined. A read error is likely, as this CDR3 ends without the conserved phenylalanine or tryptophan.

Germline CDR1 and CDR2: SQVTM and ANQGSEA. This CDR3 has 16 amino acids. This clonotype was sampled from a man aged 35 to 55 with primary liver carcinoma and hepatitis B virus infection. The specimen was liver tumor tissue from sampling region 2. The subset was: tumor region T2, inferior pole. The chain couples TRBV29-1 to TRBJ2-3, with D perhaps TRBD1 (6 bases). The CDR3 DNA sequence: TGTAGCGTTGAACTCCGGGGCAGGGGAGTTGCAGATACGCAGTATTAT. It codes for CSVELRGRGVADTQYY.